This T cell receptor beta chain was documented in a study of CD8+ T cells in alopecia areata (dated by TCRdb to about 2018). General notes on the study: Treated patients were enrolled in an open-label pilot trial of oral tofacitinib, 5 to 10 mg twice daily, for moderate-to-severe alopecia areata. Patients stayed on tofacitinib for 6 to 18 months and then had 6 months of follow-up off drug so that delayed response and recurrence could be assessed. The study used high-throughput TCRbeta sequencing to examine T cell clonal expansion in alopecia areata, in both the C3H/HeJ mouse model and human patients. Human TCRbeta sequencing covered scalp tissue and sorted CD4+ and CD8+ peripheral blood T cells from patchy and totalis/universalis alopecia areata patients and healthy controls. Patients on tofacitinib were biopsied at baseline and after 4 and 24 weeks of treatment, and several of the patients also had a later scalp biopsy. Clonality in the scalp was compared among normal scalp (n=4), patchy alopecia areata scalp (n=8), and alopecia totalis/universalis scalp (n=8). RNA was obtained with the PAXgene miRNA kit for fixed scalp, the miRNeasy kit for PBMCs, and the RNeasy kit for mouse skin. Amplification of TCRbeta CDR3 regions was done by immunoSEQ multiplex PCR using 35 Vbeta forward primers and 13 Jbeta reverse primers.

Summary of the overall study and its limitations: Shared TCR sequences between patients were less evident than in mice, which may be partly attributable to HLA diversity in the patient population. Lesional scalp, especially in alopecia totalis/universalis, showed higher clonality and more expanded CD8+ clones than normal scalp, suggesting antigenic drive. Resident alphabeta T cells in normal human skin are also sequenced, complicating scalp TCR repertoire analysis, unlike mouse skin dominated by gammadelta T cells.

This specimen's time point label, per the study, means: baseline before oral tofacitinib. Peripheral blood and lesional scalp punch biopsies were obtained from patients with alopecia areata. After PBMCs were isolated by density centrifugation and stained for CD3, CD4 and CD8, a FACSAria was used to sort CD4+ and CD8+ T cells. The library came from the immunoSEQ multiplex PCR assay. RNA was extracted from all samples and reverse transcribed into cDNA, which served as template for TCR sequencing. SuperScript III was used to make first-strand cDNA, primed with a 2:1 mix of oligo-dT and random hexamers. A synthetic immune receptor repertoire was used to gauge amplification bias, and whatever bias remained was removed computationally. In the paper's pipeline: Raw reads were preprocessed to remove errors, and CDR3 was defined according to IMGT conventions as the region from the conserved cysteine to phenylalanine. To get clonality, Shannon entropy was normalized by log2 of the number of productive unique TCRs and the result was subtracted from 1. CD4 or CD8 identity of scalp clones was inferred by cross-referencing scalp TCRbeta sequences with sorted blood CD4 and CD8 repertoires. TCRdb took this table from immuneACCESS and kept in-frame rearrangements with V and J called. Such tables lack part of the clones; where checked against another copy, unresolved V genes explain under half of the gap, and the rest is unexplained. V and J calls and clone size are as listed in that table; D and trimming were resolved from the DNA. The sample contains under 85,000 clones, roughly half of them found a single time. The ten top clones hold roughly a sixth of the sample.

This clone was counted a few times. There is no known antigen for this receptor. Base qualities are missing; no much larger clone stands one base away. Including the terminal cysteine and phenylalanine, the CDR3 comprises 14 residues. The retained sequence is limited to the CDR3, 42 bases, with the frame set at the first base. Cut back by 0 bases and 1 base, the V and J ends lie 6 bases apart. The germline V gene (reference sequence) specifies MNHNY as CDR1 and SVGAGI as CDR2. The clonotype comes from a human donor with alopecia areata. The sequencing used CD8+ T cells sorted from blood, collected at week 0. The chain uses TRBV6-6 and TRBJ1-1; the D gene lacks a confident call. In nucleotide form, the sequence is TGTGCCAGCAGTTACTCGCCGGCGAACACTGAAGCTTTCTTT. Its protein reads: CASSYSPANTEAFF.